Reported below is one TCR beta chain. Participants were aged roughly 18 to 89 years from approximately 24 US areas. These data are taken from a study of blood T cell repertoires in COVID-19. In the study overall: Both acute and convalescent COVID-19 samples were obtained from the United States, Italy and Spain. T cells, B-cell-depleted T cells, or PBMCs provided the cDNA or gDNA that served as material.

Profiled with immunoSEQ multiplex PCR; TCRdb holds only in-frame clones, not every one. The repertoire holds approximately 400,000 clones, with 87% as singletons. The sample taken for sequencing was PBMCs or T cells enriched from blood (not recorded which). This TCR was recovered from a man aged 25-45 years who had recovered from COVID-19.

DNA for the CDR3: TGTGCCAGCAGCCCCGGGGAGGGGAGCGGGGAGCTGTTTTTT. This translates into CASSPGEGSGELFF. The chain is built from TRBV11-2 and TRBJ2-2; TRBD2 matches 7 bases. The CDR3 is made up of 14 amino acids. CDR1 and CDR2 from the germline V gene are SGHAT and FQNNGV. V was pared by 5 bases and J by 7 bases, with 7 bases of the junction left unmatched.